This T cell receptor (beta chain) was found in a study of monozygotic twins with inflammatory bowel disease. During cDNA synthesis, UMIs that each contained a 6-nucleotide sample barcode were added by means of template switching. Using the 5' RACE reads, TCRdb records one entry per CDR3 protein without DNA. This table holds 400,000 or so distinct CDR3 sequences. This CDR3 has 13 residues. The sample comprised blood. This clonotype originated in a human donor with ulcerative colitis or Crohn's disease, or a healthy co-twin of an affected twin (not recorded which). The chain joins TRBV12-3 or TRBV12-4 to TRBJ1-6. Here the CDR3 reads CASSWADNSPLHF.